This T cell receptor beta chain stems from a study of blood T cell repertoires in COVID-19. Study in general: Acute and convalescent COVID-19 samples came from the United States, Italy and Spain. From T cells, B-cell-depleted T cells, or PBMCs came the material, which was cDNA or gDNA.

In the authors' methods: Amplification of reference gene primers was used by the study to estimate nucleated cell counts. Repertoires were generated with immunoSEQ multiplex PCR, while TCRdb's copy carries only in-frame clones and drops some. The V and J calls and the clone size are those of that table, but D and trimming were determined from the DNA. The sample holds about 370,000 clones; about 89% are singletons and the top ten take approximately 3%. A Seattle source enrolled patients during active infection and followed them longitudinally. The receptor comes from a woman in her twenties or thirties with COVID-19, enrolled during active disease. The source material was peripheral blood.

The CDR3 loop is CASSLAIHQETQYF. The CDR3 nucleotides read TGCGCCAGCAGCTTGGCCATCCACCAAGAGACCCAGTACTTC. V gene TRBV5-1 combines with J gene TRBJ2-5; D is unclear. Germline-derived CDR1 and CDR2 are SGHRS and YFSETQ. The V end lost 0 bases, the J end lost 0 bases, and 6 bases lay between the germline ends. This CDR3 has 14 residues.